The clone carrying this T cell receptor (beta chain) was observed many times. Its antigen remains unidentified. This record belongs to a study of Graves' ophthalmopathy and Graves' hyperthyroidism. General observations from the study: Stable hyperthyroidism and ophthalmopathy were told apart by a 13-signature model, which achieved about 88% sensitivity and 81.08% specificity.

RNA transcripts yielded amplified TCR beta CDR3 regions. HTBI primers primed a first-round RT-PCR, and a second-round multiplex PCR followed. TCRdb re-called the multiplex PCR reads with MiXCR, one entry per CDR3 protein. The sample has approximately 500,000 distinct CDR3 sequences, around an eighth seen once. Germline V gives CDR1 SNHLY, CDR2 FYNNEI. V shed 6 bases and J shed 7 bases, with 13 bases lying between them. The CDR3 has 14 residues. The sequenced material came from blood. J is TRBJ1-6 and V is TRBV2, with D uncertain. The TCR sequence derives from a woman aged 25 to 45 with Graves' ophthalmopathy. The CDR3 reads CASRVQTSNSPLHF. The DNA for the CDR3 is TGTGCCAGCAGAGTACAGACTTCCAATTCACCCCTCCACTTT.